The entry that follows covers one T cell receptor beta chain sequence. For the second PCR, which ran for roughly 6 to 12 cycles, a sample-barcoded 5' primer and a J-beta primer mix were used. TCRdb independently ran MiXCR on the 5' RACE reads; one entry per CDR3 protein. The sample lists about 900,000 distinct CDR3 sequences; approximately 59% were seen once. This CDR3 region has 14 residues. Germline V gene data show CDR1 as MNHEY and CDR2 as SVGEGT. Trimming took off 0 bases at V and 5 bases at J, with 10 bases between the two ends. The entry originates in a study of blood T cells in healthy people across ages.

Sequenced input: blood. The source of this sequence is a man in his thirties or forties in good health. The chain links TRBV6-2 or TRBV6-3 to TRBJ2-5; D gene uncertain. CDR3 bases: TGTGCCAGCAGTTACTCGCAAAACTGGGAGACCCAGTACTTC. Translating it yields CASSYSQNWETQYF.